This is a list of T cell receptor beta chains from one sample in a study of cytomegalovirus exposure and HLA in healthy donors. Data came from immunoSEQ multiplex PCR; TCRdb stores just in-frame clones and leaves some out. This sample carries roughly 230,000 clones, around 80% of them seen once, and the ten largest clones take around 0.45%. Sample: PBMCs. The origin of the receptors is a boy aged 10-17 years in good health and CMV-seronegative. The CDR3 runs from the conserved cysteine through the conserved F or W. A D gene is named only where the DNA matches it firmly. Clone sizes are given selectively: once, few, many, or a class where the clone is expanded.

clone size: -; D gene: -; V gene: TRBV29-1; J gene: TRBJ1-4; CDR3 protein: CSGRVMNEEKLFF; CDR3 DNA: TGCAGCGGCAGGGTCATGAATGAGGAAAAACTGTTTTTT
clone size: -; D gene: TRBD1; V gene: TRBV19; J gene: TRBJ2-7; CDR3 protein: CASSIRQGVTYEQYF; CDR3 DNA: TGTGCCAGTAGTATAAGACAGGGAGTGACCTACGAGCAGTACTTC
clone size: -; D gene: -; V gene: TRBV14; J gene: TRBJ1-3; CDR3 protein: CASSQWGLSGNTIYF; CDR3 DNA: TGTGCCAGCAGCCAATGGGGACTCTCTGGAAACACCATATATTTT
clone size: -; D gene: TRBD1; V gene: TRBV18; J gene: TRBJ1-1; CDR3 protein: CASSPGQGAEAFF; CDR3 DNA: TGTGCCAGCTCACCCGGACAGGGCGCTGAAGCTTTCTTT
clone size: -; D gene: -; V gene: TRBV10-3; J gene: TRBJ1-2; CDR3 protein: CAISETGNYGYTF; CDR3 DNA: TGTGCCATCAGTGAAACAGGCAACTATGGCTACACCTTC
clone size: -; D gene: TRBD1; V gene: TRBV12-5; J gene: TRBJ1-4; CDR3 protein: CASGEIGTGVVKLFF; CDR3 DNA: TGTGCTAGTGGAGAGATCGGGACAGGGGTAGTAAAACTGTTTTTT
clone size: -; D gene: TRBD1; V gene: TRBV4-1; J gene: TRBJ2-7; CDR3 protein: CASSQVIIRDRTNENLYEQYF; CDR3 DNA: TGCGCCAGCAGCCAAGTAATAATCCGGGACAGGACCAACGAAAACCTCTACGAGCAGTACTTC
clone size: once; D gene: -; V gene: TRBV7-9; J gene: TRBJ2-1; CDR3 protein: CASSPRISPRGEQFF; CDR3 DNA: TGTGCCAGCAGCCCCCGGATTAGTCCCCGGGGTGAGCAGTTCTTC
clone size: -; D gene: -; V gene: TRBV6-5; J gene: TRBJ2-1; CDR3 protein: CASRSSEISYNEQFF; CDR3 DNA: TGTGCCAGCAGGTCGTCCGAGATCTCCTACAATGAGCAGTTCTTC
clone size: -; D gene: TRBD1; V gene: TRBV6-1; J gene: TRBJ1-3; CDR3 protein: CASSVRDRAGNTIYF; CDR3 DNA: TGTGCCAGCAGTGTCCGGGACAGGGCTGGAAACACCATATATTTT
clone size: -; D gene: TRBD1; V gene: TRBV27; J gene: TRBJ1-4; CDR3 protein: CASRRQGNEKLFF; CDR3 DNA: TGTGCCAGTCGGAGACAGGGAAACGAAAAACTGTTTTTT
clone size: few; D gene: TRBD2; V gene: TRBV15; J gene: TRBJ2-1; CDR3 protein: CATSRDWQGGPDNEQFF; CDR3 DNA: TGTGCCACCAGCAGAGATTGGCAGGGAGGGCCAGATAATGAGCAGTTCTTC
clone size: -; D gene: -; V gene: TRBV29-1; J gene: TRBJ1-2; CDR3 protein: CSGTRAGGSYGYTF; CDR3 DNA: TGCAGCGGCACCCGTGCGGGGGGATCTTATGGCTACACCTTC
clone size: -; D gene: TRBD1; V gene: TRBV27; J gene: TRBJ2-7; CDR3 protein: CASSAGGTGIEQYF; CDR3 DNA: TGTGCCAGCAGTGCCGGGGGGACAGGGATCGAGCAGTACTTC
clone size: -; D gene: -; V gene: TRBV28; J gene: TRBJ1-6; CDR3 protein: CASSPRLDSPLHF; CDR3 DNA: TGTGCCAGCAGTCCTCGACTAGACTCACCCCTCCACTTT
clone size: -; D gene: -; V gene: TRBV29-1; J gene: TRBJ2-1; CDR3 protein: CSVGGELFYNEQFF; CDR3 DNA: TGCAGCGTCGGAGGAGAGCTGTTTTACAATGAGCAGTTCTTC
clone size: -; D gene: TRBD1; V gene: TRBV25-1; J gene: TRBJ2-7; CDR3 protein: CASSARQGLDEQYF; CDR3 DNA: TGTGCCAGCAGTGCACGACAGGGGCTAGACGAGCAGTACTTC
clone size: -; D gene: TRBD1; V gene: TRBV7-9; J gene: TRBJ1-1; CDR3 protein: CASSSRQGIMNTEAFF; CDR3 DNA: TGTGCCAGCAGCTCCCGACAGGGAATAATGAACACTGAAGCTTTCTTT
clone size: -; D gene: TRBD1; V gene: TRBV2; J gene: TRBJ1-1; CDR3 protein: CASSDRGQSEAFF; CDR3 DNA: TGTGCCAGCAGCGACAGGGGACAGTCTGAAGCTTTCTTT
clone size: -; D gene: -; V gene: TRBV7-9; J gene: TRBJ2-7; CDR3 protein: CASSLARDIGEQYF; CDR3 DNA: TGTGCCAGCAGCTTGGCCCGGGACATCGGCGAGCAGTACTTC
clone size: -; D gene: -; V gene: TRBV9; J gene: TRBJ1-1; CDR3 protein: CASSVMGGEAFF; CDR3 DNA: TGTGCCAGCAGCGTAATGGGGGGTGAAGCTTTCTTT
clone size: -; D gene: TRBD1; V gene: TRBV29-1; J gene: TRBJ1-2; CDR3 protein: CSVVRQGGYGYTF; CDR3 DNA: TGCAGCGTTGTACGTCAGGGGGGATATGGCTACACCTTC
clone size: few; D gene: TRBD1; V gene: TRBV9; J gene: TRBJ1-5; CDR3 protein: CASSATGGRQPQHF; CDR3 DNA: TGTGCCAGCAGCGCGACAGGGGGCAGGCAGCCCCAGCATTTT
clone size: -; D gene: TRBD1; V gene: TRBV5-1; J gene: TRBJ1-1; CDR3 protein: CASSFGGQGGTEAFF; CDR3 DNA: TGCGCCAGCAGCTTTGGTGGACAGGGAGGTACTGAAGCTTTCTTT
clone size: once; D gene: -; V gene: TRBV7-6; J gene: TRBJ1-5; CDR3 protein: CASSRGEESNQPQHF; CDR3 DNA: TGTGCCAGCAGCCGGGGGGAGGAGAGCAATCAGCCCCAGCATTTT
clone size: -; D gene: TRBD1; V gene: TRBV5-1; J gene: TRBJ1-2; CDR3 protein: CASSNTTGNYGYTF; CDR3 DNA: TGCGCCAGCAGCAACACGACAGGGAACTATGGCTACACCTTC
clone size: -; D gene: TRBD1; V gene: TRBV23-1; J gene: TRBJ1-6; CDR3 protein: CASSHTPRTGKTEMSRNSPLHF; CDR3 DNA: TGCGCCAGCAGTCACACTCCCCGGACAGGGAAGACAGAGATGAGCCGTAATTCACCCCTCCACTTT
clone size: -; D gene: TRBD1; V gene: TRBV15; J gene: TRBJ2-4; CDR3 protein: CATSRDIQGAFWDIQYF; CDR3 DNA: TGTGCCACCAGCAGAGATATTCAGGGGGCCTTTTGGGACATTCAGTACTTC
clone size: few; D gene: -; V gene: TRBV6-5; J gene: TRBJ1-6; CDR3 protein: CASSYSGVQAPLHF; CDR3 DNA: TGTGCCAGCAGTTACTCCGGTGTCCAGGCACCCCTCCACTTT
clone size: -; D gene: TRBD2; V gene: TRBV7-9; J gene: TRBJ2-5; CDR3 protein: CASSSSWREGQKTQYF; CDR3 DNA: TGTGCCAGCAGCTCCTCTTGGCGGGAGGGCCAAAAGACCCAGTACTTC
clone size: -; D gene: -; V gene: TRBV5-1; J gene: TRBJ2-7; CDR3 protein: CASRYGESYEQYF; CDR3 DNA: TGCGCCAGCAGGTACGGGGAGTCGTACGAGCAGTACTTC
clone size: -; D gene: TRBD1; V gene: TRBV5-1; J gene: TRBJ2-7; CDR3 protein: CASSLAGDRGSEQYF; CDR3 DNA: TGCGCCAGCAGCTTGGCCGGAGACAGGGGGTCCGAGCAGTACTTC
clone size: -; D gene: -; V gene: TRBV7-8; J gene: TRBJ2-7; CDR3 protein: CASSLGSRRTYEQYF; CDR3 DNA: TGTGCCAGCAGCTTAGGCTCGAGGAGAACCTACGAGCAGTACTTC
clone size: once; D gene: TRBD1; V gene: TRBV11-3; J gene: TRBJ2-3; CDR3 protein: CASSPRTGGTDTQYF; CDR3 DNA: TGTGCCAGCAGCCCGCGGACAGGGGGGACAGATACGCAGTATTTT
clone size: -; D gene: TRBD1; V gene: TRBV18; J gene: TRBJ1-1; CDR3 protein: CASSPPGVSLSTGKAFF; CDR3 DNA: TGTGCCAGCTCACCACCGGGGGTGAGCTTGTCGACAGGGAAAGCTTTCTTT
clone size: -; D gene: TRBD1; V gene: TRBV29-1; J gene: TRBJ1-5; CDR3 protein: CSVATGGSNQPQHF; CDR3 DNA: TGCAGCGTTGCGACAGGGGGTAGCAATCAGCCCCAGCATTTT
clone size: -; D gene: -; V gene: TRBV13; J gene: TRBJ1-1; CDR3 protein: CASSLRGGGTEAFF; CDR3 DNA: TGTGCCAGCAGCTTACGGGGGGGCGGCACTGAAGCTTTCTTT
clone size: -; D gene: -; V gene: TRBV27; J gene: TRBJ1-2; CDR3 protein: CASSLLNGQGLHTF; CDR3 DNA: TGTGCCAGCAGTTTATTGAATGGGCAGGGACTTCACACCTTC
clone size: -; D gene: TRBD1; V gene: TRBV11-2; J gene: TRBJ2-5; CDR3 protein: CASSRTGGGGETQYF; CDR3 DNA: TGTGCCAGCAGCCGGACAGGGGGCGGTGGGGAGACCCAGTACTTC
clone size: few; D gene: TRBD1; V gene: TRBV2; J gene: TRBJ2-7; CDR3 protein: CASRNPGTGRYEQYF; CDR3 DNA: TGTGCCAGCAGGAATCCCGGGACAGGGCGATACGAGCAGTACTTC
clone size: -; D gene: TRBD2; V gene: TRBV11-3; J gene: TRBJ2-2; CDR3 protein: CASSLNVWGGTGELFF; CDR3 DNA: TGTGCCAGCAGCTTAAATGTTTGGGGAGGGACCGGGGAGCTGTTTTTT
clone size: -; D gene: -; V gene: TRBV11-3; J gene: TRBJ2-2; CDR3 protein: CASSLLRYTGELFF; CDR3 DNA: TGTGCCAGCAGCTTACTTCGGTACACCGGGGAGCTGTTTTTT
clone size: -; D gene: TRBD1; V gene: TRBV4-1; J gene: TRBJ1-1; CDR3 protein: CASSTRTGVVTEAFF; CDR3 DNA: TGCGCCAGCAGCACCCGGACAGGGGTTGTCACTGAAGCTTTCTTT
clone size: -; D gene: TRBD2; V gene: TRBV6-1; J gene: TRBJ2-7; CDR3 protein: CASSQPGLVDEQYF; CDR3 DNA: TGTGCCAGCAGTCAGCCGGGACTAGTAGACGAGCAGTACTTC
clone size: -; D gene: -; V gene: TRBV7-9; J gene: TRBJ1-4; CDR3 protein: CASSLPLEGDEKLFF; CDR3 DNA: TGTGCCAGCAGCCTGCCCCTAGAAGGGGATGAAAAACTGTTTTTT
clone size: once; D gene: -; V gene: TRBV27; J gene: TRBJ2-2; CDR3 protein: CASTSTGIDTGELFF; CDR3 DNA: TGTGCCAGCACGTCCACAGGGATCGACACCGGGGAGCTGTTTTTT
clone size: few; D gene: TRBD1; V gene: TRBV10-3; J gene: TRBJ2-3; CDR3 protein: CAIAPRGNGADTQYF; CDR3 DNA: TGTGCCATCGCACCCAGGGGGAACGGCGCAGATACGCAGTATTTT
clone size: -; D gene: -; V gene: TRBV7-8; J gene: TRBJ1-4; CDR3 protein: CASARATNEKLFF; CDR3 DNA: TGTGCCAGCGCCAGGGCGACTAATGAAAAACTGTTTTTT
clone size: -; D gene: -; V gene: TRBV2; J gene: TRBJ1-5; CDR3 protein: CASSEGSNQPQHF; CDR3 DNA: TGTGCCAGCTCGGAGGGTAGCAATCAGCCCCAGCATTTT
clone size: -; D gene: TRBD1; V gene: TRBV6-1; J gene: TRBJ1-2; CDR3 protein: CASLGQGYDGYTF; CDR3 DNA: TGTGCCAGTCTTGGACAGGGCTACGATGGCTACACCTTC
clone size: -; D gene: -; V gene: TRBV6-1; J gene: TRBJ1-1; CDR3 protein: CASSYGGWETEAFF; CDR3 DNA: TGTGCCAGCAGTTATGGGGGCTGGGAGACTGAAGCTTTCTTT
clone size: -; D gene: TRBD1; V gene: TRBV5-1; J gene: TRBJ1-3; CDR3 protein: CASRQGTASGNTIYF; CDR3 DNA: TGCGCCAGCAGACAGGGGACAGCCTCTGGAAACACCATATATTTT
clone size: -; D gene: TRBD2; V gene: TRBV11-3; J gene: TRBJ2-7; CDR3 protein: CASSLGLASSYEQYF; CDR3 DNA: TGTGCCAGCAGCTTGGGACTAGCTAGCTCCTACGAGCAGTACTTC
clone size: -; D gene: TRBD1; V gene: TRBV2; J gene: TRBJ1-6; CDR3 protein: CASSRTGSSNSPLHF; CDR3 DNA: TGTGCCAGCAGTCGGACAGGGTCCTCTAATTCACCCCTCCACTTT
clone size: -; D gene: -; V gene: TRBV5-5; J gene: TRBJ1-1; CDR3 protein: CASSLGALNTEAFF; CDR3 DNA: TGTGCCAGCAGCCTAGGGGCCCTAAACACTGAAGCTTTCTTT